This passage covers 22 T cell receptor beta chains from one sample sequenced in a study of OX40 agonist ivuxolimab in advanced cancers. Assay: immunoSEQ multiplex PCR; the TCRdb copy retains only in-frame clones and omits some. The sample contains about 46,000 clones, just over 85% of which appear only once. The sequencing used CD4+ or CD8+ T cells sorted from blood, collected in a trial of the OX40 agonist ivuxolimab. The receptor source for this set is an adult with an advanced solid tumor such as melanoma, head and neck, liver or kidney cancer.

The V call is TRBV19, the J call TRBJ2-7, with 9 bases lining up with TRBD1. The germline CDR1 and CDR2 sequences are LNHDA and SQIVND (reference sequence). The CDR3 is made up of 14 amino acids. J was trimmed by 2 bases and V by 3 bases; bases with no gene match: 2. The CDR3 spells CASSMGQGPYEQYF. The CDR3 DNA follows: TGTGCCAGTAGTATGGGACAGGGCCCCTACGAGCAGTACTTC.

V usage is TRBV9 and J usage is TRBJ1-3; D is uncertain. Germline V gene data show CDR1 as SGDLS and CDR2 as YYNGEE. Trimming removed 3 bases from V and 0 bases from J, with 7 bases in between. The CDR3 is made up of 14 amino acids. CDR3 region: CASSAHYSGNTIYF. CDR3 DNA: TGTGCCAGCAGCGCCCATTACTCTGGAAACACCATATATTTT.

As for this clone: A read error is possible here, since a much larger clone lies one base away. Other DNA sequences of this sample code for an identical CDR3. The V call is TRBV5-7, the J call TRBJ2-7, with 13 positions matching TRBD2. TRBV5-7 is reported as an ORF; its role is uncertain. The CDR3 covers 15 residues. CDR3 sequence reads: CASSETSGGVYEQYF. CDR3 DNA: TGCGCCAGCAGCGAAACTAGCGGGGGGGTCTACGAGCAGTACTTC.

The gene calls are TRBV6-5 and TRBJ2-7, with unresolved D. The CDR3 runs to 15 residues. Germline V gives CDR1 MNHEY, CDR2 SVGAGI. Trimming took off 0 bases at V and 0 bases at J, with 9 bases between the two ends. The DNA of the CDR3 is TGTGCCAGCAGTTACTCTGGCAGGAGCTCCTACGAGCAGTACTTC. Amino acid sequence: CASSYSGRSSYEQYF.

The V call is TRBV10-3, the J call TRBJ1-1; perhaps TRBD1 as D (5 bases). The CDR3 runs to 13 residues. Germline V CDR1 and CDR2: ENHRY, SYGVKD. Between the trimmed V and J ends, which lost 4 bases and 2 bases, there was a span of 8 bases. The CDR3 bases are TGTGCCATCAGTGGACAGATTAACACTGAAGCTTTCTTT. This gives the protein CAISGQINTEAFF.

This rearrangement joins TRBV15 to TRBJ1-1; no reliable D call. Trimming cost V 1 base and J 3 bases, with 6 bases left between them. The length of the CDR3 is 13 residues. Per the germline V gene, CDR1 is LNHNV and CDR2 is YYDKDF (reference sequence). Here the CDR3 reads CATSRGGYTEAFF. Written as DNA, the CDR3 is TGTGCCACCAGCAGAGGAGGGTACACTGAAGCTTTCTTT.

The chain uses TRBV20-1 and TRBJ2-5; no clear D gene. The CDR3 has 10 residues. Trimming took off 6 bases at V and 5 bases at J, with 7 bases between the two ends. In germline, CDR1 is DFQATT, CDR2 SNEGSKA (reference sequence). The CDR3 here is CSAPAETQYF. For the CDR3, the DNA is TGCAGTGCCCCCGCCGAGACCCAGTACTTC.

The genes are TRBV19 and TRBJ1-2; TRBD1 agrees at 9 bases. Germline CDR1 is LNHDA and CDR2 is SQIVND (reference sequence). The CDR3 has 13 amino acids. V was clipped by 3 bases and J by 7 bases; unmatched bases: 3. CDR3 bases: TGTGCCAGTAGTATCGGGACAGGGTTTGGCTACACCTTC. Its translation: CASSIGTGFGYTF.

This chain joins TRBV12-5 and TRBJ1-2, with TRBD1 matching over 9 bases. With 3 bases clipped from V and 2 bases from J, the junction kept 10 bases outside the gene matches. The CDR3 contains 17 residues. Germline lookup yields CDR1 LGHNT and CDR2 FRNRAP. The CDR3 is CASGFTLDRGKNYGYTF. CDR3 nucleotide sequence: TGTGCTAGTGGTTTTACTCTAGACAGGGGGAAGAACTATGGCTACACCTTC.

The gene calls are TRBV4-1 and TRBJ2-2, with D unresolved. The germline gives CDR1 MGHRA, CDR2 YSYEKL. There are 16 residues in the CDR3. The V end lost 0 bases, the J end lost 2 bases, and 10 bases lay between the germline ends. In DNA form, the CDR3 reads TGCGCCAGCAGCCAAGAAGGCAGGTTTAACACCGGGGAGCTGTTTTTT. Translating gives CASSQEGRFNTGELFF.

The CDR3 nucleotides read TGTGCCAGCTCACCGTGGTTTAGCGAGCCCCAGCATTTT. Its protein product is CASSPWFSEPQHF. This rearrangement joins TRBV18 to TRBJ1-5; no firm D call. The germline V gene has CDR1 KGHSH and CDR2 LQKENI. V dropped 3 bases and J dropped 8 bases, with 11 bases sitting between them. The CDR3 sequence is 13 residues long.

The genes are TRBV21-1 and TRBJ2-1. TRBV21-1 is labeled a pseudogene. The CDR3 has 18 amino acids. As DNA, the CDR3 is TGTGCCAGCATAGCAAATGGGACGCAGTCCCGCTCCTACAATGAGCAGTTCTTC. It translates to CASIANGTQSRSYNEQFF.

As regards this clone: Mismatch with germline at one junction end may stem from a read error. The J gene is TRBJ1-2, the V gene TRBV7-7; D is unclear. Germline V CDR1 and CDR2: SSHAT, FNYEAQ (reference sequence). The CDR3 runs to 14 residues. The DNA of the CDR3 is TGTGCTAGCAGCTTAGCGCCGTCTCGAAGGGGCTACACCTTC. Translation gives CASSLAPSRRGYTF.

This chain joins TRBV2 and TRBJ1-5; TRBD1 is a possible D gene (5 bases). The CDR3 covers 15 residues. Germline V gene lookup returns CDR1 SNHLY and CDR2 FYNNEI. Trimming left V 5 bases short and J 0 bases short, with 11 bases between. The chain's CDR3 is CASSTDSDSNQPQHF. The DNA of the CDR3 is TGTGCCAGCAGTACAGACAGTGATAGCAATCAGCCCCAGCATTTT.

This clone was counted between two and nine times. This rearrangement joins TRBV7-3 to TRBJ1-1; D ambiguous. CDR3 size: 13 residues. With 0 bases removed from V and 1 base from J, the gap between germline ends came to 3 bases. Looked up from germline, CDR1 is SGHTA and CDR2 is FQGTGA. CDR3 loop: CASSLTPNTEAFF. CDR3 DNA: TGTGCCAGCAGCTTAACCCCGAACACTGAAGCTTTCTTT.

The chain uses TRBV15 and TRBJ2-1, with D possibly TRBD1 on 5 matching bases. This CDR3 contains 15 residues. Trimming pared 0 bases from V and 6 bases from J, leaving 12 bases between. The germline V gene has CDR1 LNHNV and CDR2 YYDKDF (reference sequence). The CDR3 nucleotides read TGTGCCACCAGCAGAGATCGAACAGGCCCCAATGAGCAGTTCTTC. The encoded protein is CATSRDRTGPNEQFF.

Comments on this clone: The junction departs from germline at one end; a sequencing error may be responsible. V and J are TRBV29-1 and TRBJ2-2; possibly TRBD2 for D (5 bases). This CDR3 has 13 residues. In germline, CDR1 is SQVTM, CDR2 ANQGSEA. The CDR3 coding sequence is TGCAGCGTTAAAGAGGGAAGGGCCGGGGAGCTGTTTTTT. This translates into CSVKEGRAGELFF.

V and J are TRBV9 and TRBJ2-5; 7 nucleotides match TRBD2. The junction had 6 bases not matched to a gene; V was cut back by 3 bases and J by 1 base. This CDR3 spans 15 amino acids. Germline loops: CDR1 SGDLS, CDR2 YYNGEE. CDR3 in amino acids: CASSAAGDLQETQYF. CDR3 DNA sequence: TGTGCCAGCAGCGCCGCGGGGGACCTCCAAGAGACCCAGTACTTC.

The gene calls are TRBV6-5 and TRBJ2-1, with TRBD1 matching over 9 bases. V gave up 1 base and J gave up 9 bases; unmatched junction bases: 10. Looked up from germline, CDR1 is MNHEY and CDR2 is SVGAGI. This CDR3 has 16 residues. In nucleotides, the CDR3 is TGTGCCAGCAGTTACTTGACCGGGACAGGGCCGTCTGAGCAGTTCTTC. Protein product: CASSYLTGTGPSEQFF.

This clone occurred once. The J gene is TRBJ2-3, the V gene TRBV4-3; 12 positions match TRBD2. V was clipped by 0 bases and J by 7 bases; unmatched bases: 11. This CDR3 comprises 18 residues. Germline V gives CDR1 LGHNA, CDR2 YSLEER. The DNA of the CDR3 is TGCGCCAGCAGCCAAGAGATAGGCCTAGCGGGGGGGGAACATACGCAGTATTTT. Encoded protein: CASSQEIGLAGGEHTQYF.

The chain couples TRBV27 to TRBJ2-2; tentative D call: TRBD1 (6 bases). V was trimmed by 5 bases and J by 1 base, leaving 8 bases between them. Looked up from germline, CDR1 is MNHEY and CDR2 is SMNVEV (reference sequence). The CDR3 consists of 14 residues. The DNA of the CDR3 is TGTGCCAGCAGTCGGACAGTGAACACCGGGGAGCTGTTTTTT. As protein: CASSRTVNTGELFF.

V usage is TRBV5-1 and J usage is TRBJ2-1; D unclear. This CDR3 has 12 amino acids. The germline gives CDR1 SGHRS, CDR2 YFSETQ. V lost 4 bases, J lost 10 bases, and 12 bases lay in between. This CDR3 is CASSRGPAEQFF. The CDR3 nucleotides read TGCGCCAGCAGCCGCGGACCGGCGGAGCAGTTCTTC.